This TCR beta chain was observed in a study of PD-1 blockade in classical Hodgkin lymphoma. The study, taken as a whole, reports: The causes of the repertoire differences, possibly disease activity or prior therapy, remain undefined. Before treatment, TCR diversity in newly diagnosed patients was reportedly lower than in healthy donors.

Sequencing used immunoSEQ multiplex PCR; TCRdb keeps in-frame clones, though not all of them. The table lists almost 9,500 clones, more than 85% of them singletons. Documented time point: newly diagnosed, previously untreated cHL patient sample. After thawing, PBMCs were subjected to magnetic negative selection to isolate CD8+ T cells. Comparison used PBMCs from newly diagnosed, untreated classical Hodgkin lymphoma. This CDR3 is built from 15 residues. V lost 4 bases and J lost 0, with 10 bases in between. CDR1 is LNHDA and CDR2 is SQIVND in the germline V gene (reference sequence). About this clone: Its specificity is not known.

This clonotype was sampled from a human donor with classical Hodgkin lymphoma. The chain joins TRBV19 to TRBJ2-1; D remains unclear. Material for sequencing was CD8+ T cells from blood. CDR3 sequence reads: CASSRSASSYNEQFF. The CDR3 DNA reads TGTGCCAGTAGTAGAAGCGCGAGCTCCTACAATGAGCAGTTCTTC.